Below, one T cell receptor beta chain is given with its context. The data derive from a study of T cell changes during pregnancy in multiple sclerosis. Some clones are missing from TCRdb's copy, which holds only in-frame ones; the method was immunoSEQ multiplex PCR. The sample holds about 110,000 clones; roughly 90% are singletons and the top ten take 1.5% to 2%. The CDR3 has 16 amino acids. CDR1 SGDLS and CDR2 YYNGEE come from the germline V gene. After removal of 0 bases from V and 7 bases from J, the junction contained 7 bases not matched to a gene. The sequence was collected from a female donor with multiple sclerosis, enrolled in a pregnancy study. The sequencing used peripheral blood, collected after pregnancy. The V and J genes are TRBV9 and TRBJ1-6; TRBD1 aligns across 7 bases. The CDR3 here is CASSVGEGADNSPLHF. The CDR3 nucleotides read TGTGCCAGCAGCGTAGGTGAGGGGGCGGACAATTCACCCCTCCACTTT. Looking up the rest from reference TRBV9 and TRBJ1-6 gives the full variable domain: DSGVTQTPKHLITATGQRVTLRCSPRSGDLSVYWYQQSLDQGLQFLIQYYNGEERAKGNILERFSAQQFPDLHSELNLSSLELGDSALYFCASSVGEGADNSPLHFGNGTRLTVT.